This passage covers 21 T cell receptor beta chains from one sample sequenced in a study of T cell repertoires in cytomegalovirus infection. Via MiXCR, TCRdb re-called the reads, giving one row per CDR3 protein. The data contain roughly 630,000 distinct CDR3 sequences, about 24% of them singletons. The source material was CD8+ T cells from PBMCs. The receptors stem from a human donor in good health (CMV status not recorded). Some clones in this sample may be carry-over from other donors' samples.

This clonotype came up a few times. The chain recombines TRBV7-9 with TRBJ2-7; no clear D. CDR3 length: 16 residues. Germline CDR1 SEHNR, CDR2 FQNEAQ (reference sequence). V was pared by 1 base and J by 4 bases, with 17 bases between. The CDR3 reads CASSLGKGSSWYEQYV. CDR3 in DNA: TGTGCCAGCAGCTTAGGAAAAGGTTCGTCGTGGTACGAGCAGTACGTC.

The V gene is TRBV14, the J gene TRBJ1-1; D is ambiguous. Looked up from germline, CDR1 is SGHDN and CDR2 is FVKESK. The ends were cut back, 1 base at V and 6 bases at J, with 12 bases in the middle. The CDR3 spans 14 residues. The DNA of the CDR3 is TGTGCCAGCAGCCAAGGGGAGGGTTTCTCTGAAGCTTTCTTT. Amino acids: CASSQGEGFSEAFF.

This chain connects TRBV7-8 to TRBJ2-7, with 11 bases that match TRBD2. The CDR3 is made up of 18 amino acids. In germline, CDR1 is SGHVS, CDR2 FQNEAQ. The junction had 12 bases not matched to a gene; V was cut back by 5 bases and J by 0 bases. The CDR3: CASSPALAGGPVSYEQYV. The DNA of the CDR3 is TGTGCCAGCAGCCCAGCCTTAGCGGGGGGGCCAGTCTCCTACGAGCAGTACGTC.

The chain employs TRBV24-1 and TRBJ2-1; D is uncertain. V lost 2 bases to trimming and J lost 8 bases, with 6 bases between them. The germline gives CDR1 KGHDR, CDR2 SFDVKD. The CDR3 runs to 12 residues. The CDR3 coding sequence is TGTGCCACCAGTGATTCAGTCGATGAGCAGTTCTTC. Its protein product is CATSDSVDEQFF.

The chain has TRBV20-1 and TRBJ2-1, with TRBD1 as a possible D gene (5 bases). This CDR3 is 15 amino acids long. CDR1 and CDR2 from the germline V gene are DFQATT and SNEGSKA (reference sequence). With 5 bases removed from V and 0 bases from J, the gap between germline ends came to 14 bases. DNA of the CDR3: TGCAGTGCTGGAAGTACAGGAAGCTCCTACAATGAGCAGTTCTTC. Encoded protein: CSAGSTGSSYNEQFF.

The rearrangement links TRBV20-1 to TRBJ1-2, with D tentatively TRBD1 (5 bases). The CDR3 loop spans 15 amino acids. CDR1 and CDR2 (germline): DFQATT, SNEGSKA (reference sequence). The V end was cut by 6 bases, the J end by 3 bases, with 20 bases between. The DNA for the CDR3 is TGCAGTGCGAGCTTGTGGTCAGGGAGAGACTATGGCTACACCTTC. Protein product: CSASLWSGRDYGYTF.

This clonotype was detected a few times. The chain employs TRBV4-2 and TRBJ2-7, with D perhaps being TRBD1 or TRBD2 (5 bases each). The V end was cut by 0 bases, the J end by 3 bases, with 18 bases between. The CDR3 length is 17 residues. The germline gives CDR1 LGHNA, CDR2 YNFKEQ. CDR3 sequence: CASSQDLPGTGDYEQYF. In nucleotides, the CDR3 is TGTGCCAGCAGCCAAGATCTTCCCGGGACGGGTGACTACGAGCAGTACTTC.

In this sample, this clonotype turned up many times. The junction shows a germline mismatch at one end, possibly a read error. The chain couples TRBV7-2 to TRBJ2-5; 13 nucleotides agree with TRBD2. The CDR3 has 14 residues. The germline V gene has CDR1 SGHTA and CDR2 FQGNSA. The CDR3 DNA sequence: TGTGCCAGCAGCTTCCCGGGACTAGCGGGGCCCGGGGACTTC. Translated, it gives CASSFPGLAGPGDF.

Ten or more counts support this clonotype. One end of the junction does not line up with germline, which may come from a read error. The genes are TRBV12-3 or TRBV12-4 and TRBJ2-1, with unresolved D. CDR3 length: 12 residues. CDR3: CASSLVHNEQFF. Here the CDR3 DNA reads TGTGCCAGCAGCTTAGTCCACAATGAGCAGTTCTTC.

This clonotype was observed many times. V and J are TRBV7-8 and TRBJ2-5; 9 positions match TRBD2. J gave up 5 bases and V 5 bases, and 15 bases lay outside the gene matches. This CDR3 has 17 amino acids. Germline-derived CDR1 and CDR2 are SGHVS and FQNEAQ. CDR3 DNA: TGTGCCAGCAGCCCAGACGCGGGGGGGCTTCTTTGGGAGACCCAGTACTTC. Translated, it gives CASSPDAGGLLWETQYF.

This clonotype was recorded at least ten times. The J gene is TRBJ2-2, the V gene TRBV7-6; 10 positions agree with TRBD2. Germline CDR1 reads SGHVS; CDR2 reads FNYEAQ. V gave up 5 bases and J gave up 10 bases; unmatched junction bases: 4. CDR3 length: 13 amino acids. The DNA of the CDR3 is TGTGCCAGCAGCCGGACTAGCGGAGAGGAGCTGTTTTTT. This gives the protein CASSRTSGEELFF.

The chain carries TRBV13 and TRBJ2-1; D possibly uses TRBD1 or TRBD2 (5 bases each). V lost 6 bases and J lost 6, with 21 bases in between. The CDR3 runs 16 residues. CDR1 PRHDT and CDR2 FYEKMQ come from the germline V gene (reference sequence). CDR3 protein: CASSSQEHTGRNEQFF. CDR3 in DNA: TGTGCCAGCAGTTCTCAAGAGCACACGGGGCGCAATGAGCAGTTCTTC.

This clonotype has a count of ten or more. Here the CDR3 reads CASSDIGGVETQYF. The CDR3 nucleotides read TGTGCCAGCAGCGACATAGGAGGGGTAGAGACCCAGTACTTC. This chain uses TRBV6-2 or TRBV6-3 with TRBJ2-5, with a tentative D call TRBD2 (6 bases). V lost 6 bases to trimming and J lost 4 bases, with 15 bases between them. CDR1 and CDR2 (germline): MNHEY, SVGEGT. The CDR3 runs to 14 residues.

Here the CDR3 DNA reads TGTGCCAGCAGTTCGCCCTCGGAAGCTTACGAGCAGTACGTC. This gives the protein CASSSPSEAYEQYV. The chain uses TRBV28 and TRBJ2-7; unclear D gene. The CDR3 runs to 14 residues. V was shortened by 4 bases and J by 4 bases, with 14 bases between the two germline ends. Germline values: CDR1 MDHEN, CDR2 SYDVKM.

A word on this clonotype: Given a much more abundant clone one base away, this may be a read error. The V call is TRBV7-2, the J call TRBJ1-1; TRBD1 might be the D (5 bases). Germline V gene sequence: CDR1 SGHTA, CDR2 FQGNSA. The CDR3 runs to 13 residues. The CDR3 is CANSLWGSTEAFF. Written as DNA, the CDR3 is TGTGCCAACAGCTTATGGGGGAGCACTGAAGCTTTCTTT.

This chain links TRBV5-4 with TRBJ2-3, with 9 bases identical to TRBD1. The germline V gene encodes CDR1 SGHNT and CDR2 YYREEE (reference sequence). The CDR3 sequence is 18 residues long. Trimming cost V 4 bases and J 4 bases; bases outside gene matches: 16. CDR3 amino acids: CASSVEVFWDRDPDTQYF. CDR3 DNA sequence: TGTGCCAGCAGCGTTGAAGTGTTTTGGGACAGGGACCCAGATACGCAGTATTTT.

V and J are TRBV29-1 and TRBJ2-3; 10 bases map to TRBD2. Per germline, CDR1 SQVTM and CDR2 ANQGSEA. The V gene end was trimmed by 6 bases and the J gene end by 3 bases; junction bases not matched to a gene: 12. The CDR3 has 16 residues. The CDR3 loop reads CSVRISGGAGTDTQYF. The DNA of the CDR3 is TGCAGCGTGCGCATCAGCGGGGGGGCCGGGACAGATACGCAGTATTTT.

V and J are TRBV4-3 and TRBJ1-2; TRBD1 aligns across 8 bases. CDR1 LGHNA and CDR2 YSLEER come from the germline V gene. V dropped 4 bases and J dropped 2; count of bases not matched to a gene: 6. This CDR3 has 15 residues. The CDR3 coding sequence is TGCGCCAGCAGCCGAGAACAGGGGGGAAACTATGGCTACACCTTC. Translating it yields CASSREQGGNYGYTF.

V is TRBV6-6 and J is TRBJ2-1; D uncertain. CDR1 and CDR2 (germline): MNHNY, SVGAGI (reference sequence). The CDR3 length is 13 residues. Trimming removed 8 bases at V and 2 bases at J, with 10 bases between. This chain's CDR3 is CASGQPTYNEQFF. CDR3 DNA sequence: TGTGCCAGCGGGCAGCCCACCTACAATGAGCAGTTCTTC.

The sample holds many counts of this clonotype. V is TRBV2 and J is TRBJ2-1; a possible D gene is TRBD1 (6 bases). The V end lost 1 base, the J end lost 4 bases, and 8 bases lay between the germline ends. Germline V gives CDR1 SNHLY, CDR2 FYNNEI. The CDR3 is made up of 14 amino acids. This CDR3 reads CASSEGTAYNEQFF. In DNA, the CDR3 is TGTGCCAGCAGTGAAGGGACAGCATACAATGAGCAGTTCTTC.

V is TRBV7-9 and J is TRBJ2-5; D might be TRBD2 (6 bases). Trimming took off 1 base at V and 5 bases at J, with 14 bases between the two ends. The CDR3 is made up of 15 amino acids. The germline gives CDR1 SEHNR, CDR2 FQNEAQ (reference sequence). The CDR3 is CASSLGRGTGETQYF. The DNA of the CDR3 is TGTGCCAGCAGCTTAGGCCGGGGGACGGGGGAGACCCAGTACTTC.